These 22 T cell receptor beta chains were all obtained from the same sample, sequenced in a study of cytomegalovirus exposure and HLA in healthy donors. Researchers ran the PCR with 60 Vbeta and 13 Jbeta primers. Sequenced by immunoSEQ multiplex PCR; TCRdb stores in-frame clones only, minus some. The table has approximately 240,000 clones, around 89% seen once. Material for sequencing was PBMCs. The receptors here all came from a woman aged 18 to 35 in good health and CMV-seronegative.

The chain couples TRBV5-5 to TRBJ1-1, with TRBD1 matching 7 bases. The CDR3 sequence is 16 residues long. CDR1 and CDR2 from the germline V gene are SGHKS and YYEKEE (reference sequence). Germline trimming cut 4 bases from V and 5 bases from J; bases unmatched to any gene: 14. The CDR3 is CASSGGQAQGHTEAFF. In DNA, the CDR3 is TGTGCCAGCAGCGGTGGACAGGCTCAGGGGCATACTGAAGCTTTCTTT.

This chain joins TRBV9 and TRBJ1-6; unclear D gene. CDR1 and CDR2 from the germline V gene are SGDLS and YYNGEE. The CDR3 consists of 17 residues. The ends were cut back, 0 bases at V and 7 bases at J, with 17 bases in the middle. CDR3 loop: CASSVAQTPRENSPLHF. The DNA for the CDR3 is TGTGCCAGCAGCGTAGCTCAGACACCTCGAGAGAATTCACCCCTCCACTTT.

This clone was recorded only once. The chain combines TRBV29-1 with TRBJ2-5, with TRBD1 as a possible D gene (5 bases). From germline, CDR1 is SQVTM and CDR2 ANQGSEA. The length of the CDR3 is 13 residues. V lost 6 bases, J lost 1 base, and 12 bases lay in between. In DNA form, the CDR3 reads TGCAGCGTGGACAAAAGGATCCAAGAGACCCAGTACTTC. Residues: CSVDKRIQETQYF.

In its sample, this clone was seen a few times. The chain links TRBV5-1 to TRBJ2-5; TRBD1 matches at 9 bases. The assigned J gene may be wrong: the sequence end matches TRBJ2-7 better. This CDR3 has 16 residues. The germline CDR1 and CDR2 sequences are SGHRS and YFSETQ. CDR3 DNA: TGCGCCAGCAGCTTTGTACCAGGGACAGGGTCGTACGAGCAGTACTTC. This encodes CASSFVPGTGSYEQYF.

The chain couples TRBV7-7 to TRBJ2-5; D remains ambiguous. Germline CDR1 SSHAT, CDR2 FNYEAQ (reference sequence). Trimming removed 5 bases from V and 5 bases from J, with 6 bases in between. CDR3 size: 11 residues. In DNA form, the CDR3 reads TGTGCCAGCAGCGCCGGGGAGACCCAGTACTTC. Its translation: CASSAGETQYF.

This chain joins TRBV4-3 and TRBJ1-2; D is undetermined. Germline assignment: CDR1 LGHNA and CDR2 YSLEER. This CDR3 has 15 amino acids. V lost 0 bases to trimming and J lost 6 bases, with 14 bases between them. Here the CDR3 reads CASSQDPPGPDGYTF. CDR3 in DNA: TGCGCCAGCAGCCAAGATCCTCCAGGCCCCGATGGCTACACCTTC.

CDR3 in amino acids: CASSLQVPGELFF. CDR3 bases: TGCGCCAGCAGCCTACAGGTTCCCGGGGAGCTGTTTTTT. The genes are TRBV5-1 and TRBJ2-2; D is perhaps TRBD1 (5 bases). V was trimmed by 4 bases and J by 6 bases, leaving 10 bases between them. Germline CDR1 is SGHRS and CDR2 is YFSETQ. The CDR3 has 13 amino acids.

The chain uses TRBV14 and TRBJ1-1; D may be TRBD1 (6 bases). The germline CDR1 and CDR2 sequences are SGHDN and FVKESK. V was shortened by 4 bases and J by 1 base, with 19 bases between the two germline ends. CDR3 length: 17 residues. The DNA for the CDR3 is TGTGCCAGCAGCCCAGGGGTCACCGATTTTTGGAACACTGAAGCTTTCTTT. Translated: CASSPGVTDFWNTEAFF.

V usage is TRBV29-1 and J usage is TRBJ2-5; TRBD1 matches 8 bases. The J call may be wrong; the DNA end is better matched by TRBJ2-7. Germline values: CDR1 SQVTM, CDR2 ANQGSEA. The CDR3 has 14 amino acids. This chain's CDR3 is CSVETGQGGYEQYF. The CDR3 nucleotides read TGCAGCGTCGAGACCGGACAGGGCGGCTACGAGCAGTACTTC.

The V and J genes are TRBV27 and TRBJ2-2, with 8 positions matching TRBD1. J lost 6 bases, V lost 5 bases, and 14 bases had no gene match. CDR1 and CDR2 from the germline V gene are MNHEY and SMNVEV (reference sequence). The CDR3 covers 17 residues. In nucleotides, the CDR3 is TGTGCCAGCAGTCCCACCCCGGGACAGGCCTTTGCCGGGGAGCTGTTTTTT. Amino acids: CASSPTPGQAFAGELFF.

The sample holds a few counts of this clone. V is TRBV4-2 and J is TRBJ2-3; 9 nucleotides line up with TRBD1. Germline-derived CDR1 and CDR2 are LGHNA and YNFKEQ. CDR3 length: 16 residues. V shed 0 bases, J shed 4 bases, and the junction held 5 bases outside the gene matches. CDR3 in amino acids: CASSQEGDREADTQYF. Here the CDR3 DNA reads TGTGCCAGCAGCCAAGAGGGGGACAGGGAAGCAGATACGCAGTATTTT.

The J gene is TRBJ2-5, the V gene TRBV5-4, with 7 bases matching TRBD2. The J call may be wrong; the DNA end is better matched by TRBJ2-7. The CDR3 has 15 residues. Per germline, CDR1 SGHNT and CDR2 YYREEE (reference sequence). The CDR3 loop is CASSAYGGTPYEQYF. CDR3 coding DNA: TGTGCCAGCAGCGCCTACGGGGGGACCCCCTACGAGCAGTACTTC.

V gene TRBV6-6 combines with J gene TRBJ1-5, with 10 positions matching TRBD1. The germline CDR1 and CDR2 sequences are MNHNY and SVGAGI (reference sequence). V dropped 6 bases and J dropped 2; count of bases not matched to a gene: 1. This CDR3 has 14 amino acids. CDR3 region: CASSGTGGNQPQHF. In DNA form, the CDR3 reads TGTGCCAGCAGCGGGACAGGGGGCAATCAGCCCCAGCATTTT.

The chain recombines TRBV27 with TRBJ2-5; D might be TRBD1 (6 bases). The germline V and J ends were trimmed by 1 base and 5 bases, with 11 bases remaining between them. The germline V gene has CDR1 MNHEY and CDR2 SMNVEV (reference sequence). This CDR3 spans 14 amino acids. CDR3 bases: TGTGCCAGCAGTTTATTACAGGGACGCGAGACCCAGTACTTC. Residues: CASSLLQGRETQYF.

This clone has just one count. The chain couples TRBV7-9 to TRBJ1-4, with 9 bases lining up with TRBD1. CDR1 is SEHNR and CDR2 is FQNEAQ in the germline V gene (reference sequence). The CDR3 length is 15 residues. With V trimmed by 5 bases and J by 6 bases, 7 bases remained unmatched. Here the CDR3 reads CASSDRGEIDEKLFF. CDR3 DNA: TGTGCCAGCAGCGACAGGGGGGAGATCGATGAAAAACTGTTTTTT.

The chain has TRBV19 and TRBJ1-1; D uncertain. V was shortened by 4 bases and J by 0 bases, with 9 bases between the two germline ends. Germline V gives CDR1 LNHDA, CDR2 SQIVND (reference sequence). CDR3 length: 14 residues. CDR3: CASSNPRVNTEAFF. The CDR3 DNA is TGTGCCAGTAGTAACCCCCGGGTGAACACTGAAGCTTTCTTT.

The chain uses TRBV11-2 and TRBJ1-5, with a tentative D call TRBD1 (5 bases). The V and J ends lost 4 bases and 6 bases respectively, with 16 bases between them. Germline values: CDR1 SGHAT, CDR2 FQNNGV. The CDR3 is 15 residues long. The CDR3 DNA reads as TGTGCCAGCAGCTCCTCGGGGGGGTCGGGTCAGCCCCAGCATTTT. It is translated as CASSSSGGSGQPQHF. The full variable domain, completed using reference TRBV11-2 and TRBJ1-5, is EAGVAQSPRYKIIEKRQSVAFWCNPISGHATLYWYQQILGQGPKLLIQFQNNGVVDDSQLPKDRFSAERLKGVDSTLKIQPAKLEDSAVYLCASSSSGGSGQPQHFGDGTRLSIL.

V usage is TRBV7-9 and J usage is TRBJ1-1; D call uncertain. Trimming left V 5 bases short and J 4 bases short, with 14 bases between. Germline CDR1 reads SEHNR; CDR2 reads FQNEAQ (reference sequence). CDR3 size: 14 residues. CDR3: CASSRHGSSTEAFF. CDR3 bases: TGTGCCAGCAGCCGACACGGTTCAAGCACTGAAGCTTTCTTT. Variable domain in full (rest from reference TRBV7-9 and TRBJ1-1): DTGVSQNPRHKITKRGQNVTFRCDPISEHNRLYWYRQTLGQGPEFLTYFQNEAQLEKSRLLSDRFSAERPKGSFSTLEIQRTEQGDSAMYLCASSRHGSSTEAFFGQGTRLTVV.

The gene calls are TRBV11-3 and TRBJ2-5; D unresolved. CDR1 SGHNT and CDR2 YENEEA come from the germline V gene. The CDR3 loop spans 15 amino acids. Trimming shortened V by 1 base and J by 5 bases, and 14 bases separated the two germline ends. This CDR3 is CASSLGRGLRETQYF. CDR3 nucleotides: TGTGCCAGCAGCTTAGGGCGCGGATTGCGGGAGACCCAGTACTTC.

The J gene is TRBJ2-1, the V gene TRBV7-6, with D perhaps matching TRBD1 (5 bases). Germline CDR1 and CDR2: SGHVS and FNYEAQ. The CDR3 is 17 amino acids. V was pared by 3 bases and J by 4 bases, with 19 bases between. The CDR3 bases are TGTGCCAGCAGCTTTCGCTCGGCAGGGCACTTTTACAATGAGCAGTTCTTC. Residues: CASSFRSAGHFYNEQFF.

The chain carries TRBV2 and TRBJ1-2, with TRBD1 matching 9 bases. Trimming removed 5 bases from V and 3 bases from J; junction bases left unmatched: 10. Germline V lookup: CDR1 SNHLY, CDR2 FYNNEI. This CDR3 is 16 amino acids long. CDR3 loop: CASSRPGQGFDYGYTF. CDR3 sequence (DNA): TGTGCCAGCAGTAGACCGGGACAGGGCTTCGACTATGGCTACACCTTC.

This chain links TRBV5-1 with TRBJ2-5; maybe TRBD1 (7 bases). The better agreement between TRBJ2-7 and the DNA end casts doubt on the J call. The CDR3 sequence is 14 residues long. The germline CDR1 and CDR2 sequences are SGHRS and YFSETQ. Here the CDR3 reads CASSLIGGGDEQYF. The CDR3 coding sequence is TGCGCCAGCAGCCTGATAGGGGGCGGGGACGAGCAGTACTTC.